The rows below give T cell receptor beta chains drawn from one sample of a study of OX40 agonist ivuxolimab in advanced cancers. The data were produced by immunoSEQ multiplex PCR, yet TCRdb's version contains in-frame clones alone and is incomplete. Here the sample spans about 38,000 clones, approximately 79% being singletons. Sample: CD4+ or CD8+ T cells sorted from blood, taken in a trial of the OX40 agonist ivuxolimab. The receptors originated from an adult with an advanced solid tumor such as melanoma, head and neck, liver or kidney cancer. CDR3s include the opening cysteine and the closing phenylalanine or tryptophan. The D gene is left open where the match is weak. Only part of the rows carry a size: once, few, many, or a class if the clone is expanded.

TRBV7-6,TRBD1,TRBJ1-4,-,CASSLRAGQGEEKLFF,TGTGCCAGCAGCCTAAGGGCGGGACAGGGAGAGGAAAAACTGTTTTTT
TRBV11-2,-,TRBJ2-1,-,CASSPLSEQFF,TGTGCCAGCAGTCCCCTTAGTGAGCAGTTCTTC
TRBV19,-,TRBJ2-7,-,CATSEGSYEQYF,TGTGCCACCTCGGAGGGCAGCTACGAGCAGTACTTC
TRBV12-5,-,TRBJ2-1,-,CASGSGAWQSHEQFF,TGTGCTAGTGGGTCCGGGGCCTGGCAGTCCCATGAGCAGTTCTTC
TRBV5-4,TRBD2,TRBJ2-1,-,CASGREGTGLGQFF,TGTGCCAGCGGGCGGGAGGGCACTGGATTAGGGCAGTTCTTC
TRBV25-1,TRBD1,TRBJ1-1,-,CASSATGVNTEAFF,TGTGCCAGCAGTGCTACAGGGGTGAACACTGAAGCTTTCTTT
TRBV5-6,TRBD1,TRBJ2-7,-,CASSVAAGTVSYEQYF,TGTGCCAGCAGCGTGGCCGCCGGGACAGTCTCCTACGAGCAGTACTTC
TRBV2,TRBD2,TRBJ2-1,once,CASSEISGSIDEQFF,TGTGCCAGCAGTGAAATAAGCGGGAGCATCGATGAGCAGTTCTTC
TRBV5-1,-,TRBJ1-1,-,CASKRGEGTEAFF,TGCGCCAGCAAGAGAGGGGAAGGCACTGAAGCTTTCTTT
TRBV23-1,TRBD1,TRBJ1-2,-,CASSRQHRGLAGYTF,TGCGCCAGCAGCAGACAACACAGGGGGCTTGCTGGCTACACCTTC
TRBV28,-,TRBJ2-3,-,CASSPRTFADTQYF,TGTGCCAGCAGCCCGCGGACTTTCGCGGATACGCAGTATTTT
TRBV10-3,-,TRBJ2-3,-,CAISEVAVHTDTQYF,TGTGCCATCAGTGAGGTAGCGGTCCACACAGATACGCAGTATTTT
TRBV10-3,-,TRBJ1-4,-,CAIRGGGDNEKLFF,TGTGCCATCAGGGGGGGAGGGGACAATGAAAAACTGTTTTTT
TRBV11-2,TRBD1,TRBJ1-1,-,CASSSGTGAFNTEAFF,TGTGCCAGCAGCTCCGGGACAGGGGCCTTTAACACTGAAGCTTTCTTT
TRBV19,-,TRBJ1-1,-,CASSPGGPNTEAFF,TGTGCCAGTAGCCCCGGGGGGCCAAACACTGAAGCTTTCTTT
TRBV7-9,TRBD2,TRBJ2-7,-,CASSSWTSGNEQYF,TGTGCCAGCAGCTCCTGGACTAGCGGGAACGAGCAGTACTTC
TRBV7-2,TRBD1,TRBJ2-2,once,CASSSSELGQGARGGELFF,TGTGCCAGCAGCTCTTCCGAGCTAGGACAGGGGGCGCGAGGCGGGGAGCTGTTTTTT
TRBV28,TRBD2,TRBJ2-1,-,CASSLYGTSGSNEQFF,TGTGCCAGCAGTTTATATGGGACTAGCGGGAGTAATGAGCAGTTCTTC
TRBV19,-,TRBJ1-4,-,CASSIGGNEKLFF,TGTGCCAGTAGTATAGGAGGTAATGAAAAACTGTTTTTT
TRBV4-2,TRBD2,TRBJ2-4,-,CASSPAPLAGLAKNIQYF,TGTGCCAGCAGTCCGGCCCCACTAGCGGGTCTAGCCAAAAACATTCAGTACTTC
TRBV2,-,TRBJ1-5,-,CASSEQGGRSNQPQHF,TGTGCCAGCAGCGAGCAGGGAGGCAGAAGCAATCAGCCCCAGCATTTT
TRBV30,-,TRBJ2-7,-,CAWGFARGGNEQYF,TGTGCCTGGGGATTTGCCAGGGGCGGGAACGAGCAGTACTTC
TRBV5-1,-,TRBJ1-3,-,CASSLESTGGNTIYF,TGCGCCAGCAGCTTGGAAAGCACAGGGGGAAACACCATATATTTT
TRBV5-6,-,TRBJ2-7,once,CASSLGRFSYEQYF,TGTGCCAGCAGCTTGGGGCGTTTCTCCTACGAGCAGTACTTC
TRBV5-5,-,TRBJ2-4,-,CASSLIIAKNIQYF,TGTGCCAGCAGCTTGATTATAGCCAAAAACATTCAGTACTTC
TRBV5-1,TRBD1,TRBJ2-3,few,CASSLGQGDDTQYF,TGCGCCAGCAGCTTGGGGCAGGGGGATGATACGCAGTATTTT
TRBV25-1,-,TRBJ2-1,-,CASSEGGVVYNEQFF,TGTGCCAGCAGTGAAGGAGGGGTGGTCTACAATGAGCAGTTCTTC
TRBV5-6,TRBD1,TRBJ1-2,-,CASSPVAQGAYLLDYGYTF,TGTGCCAGCAGCCCAGTGGCGCAGGGGGCATATTTGCTCGACTATGGCTACACCTTC
TRBV7-2,-,TRBJ1-5,-,CASSWTINQPQHF,TGTGCCAGCAGCTGGACCATCAATCAGCCCCAGCATTTT
TRBV7-6,TRBD1,TRBJ2-1,-,CASSPPGQGFEQFF,TGTGCCAGCAGCCCTCCGGGACAGGGCTTTGAGCAGTTCTTC
TRBV18,-,TRBJ2-3,-,CASWTSGGTTDTQYF,TGTGCCAGCTGGACCAGTGGCGGGACCACAGATACGCAGTATTTT
TRBV30,TRBD1,TRBJ1-1,-,CAWSRPRGRTEAFF,TGTGCCTGGAGTCGGCCTAGGGGGCGGACTGAAGCTTTCTTT
TRBV7-6,-,TRBJ1-3,-,CASSLGRSSGNTIYF,TGTGCCAGCAGCTTAGGGCGGTCCTCTGGAAACACCATATATTTT
TRBV5-1,TRBD1,TRBJ2-2,-,CASSLDTGGGGELFF,TGCGCCAGCAGCTTGGACACAGGGGGAGGCGGGGAGCTGTTTTTT
TRBV5-1,TRBD1,TRBJ2-3,-,CASGDRSTDTQYF,TGCGCCAGCGGGGACAGGAGCACAGATACGCAGTATTTT
TRBV5-6,-,TRBJ1-3,-,CASSLGNSGNTIYF,TGTGCCAGCAGCTTAGGGAACTCTGGAAACACCATATATTTT